This entry features one TCR beta chain sequence. The source of the sample is a study of blood T cell repertoires in COVID-19. Study summary: From the United States, Italy and Spain came samples of acute and convalescent COVID-19. T cells, B-cell-depleted T cells, or PBMCs supplied cDNA or gDNA.

Trimming stripped 4 bases from V and 0 bases from J, with 16 bases between. This CDR3 is 17 amino acids long. CDR1 MNHEY and CDR2 SVGEGT come from the germline V gene. In the source study's methods: How many nucleated cells were present was estimated from reference gene primer amplification. Assay used: immunoSEQ multiplex PCR; TCRdb lists only in-frame clones, some missing. Clonal size and the V and J genes are those of that table, whereas D and trimming came from the DNA. The sample consists of fewer than 200,000 clones, roughly 80% of them appearing once. The source material was peripheral blood. This chain connects TRBV6-2 or TRBV6-3 to TRBJ1-5, with D possibly matching TRBD1 (6 bases). The receptor was isolated from a man aged 55 to 70 with acute or convalescent COVID-19. The CDR3 DNA reads TGTGCCAGCAGTTCACCTCAGGGGACCCTTAGCAATCAGCCCCAGCATTTT. Its protein product is CASSSPQGTLSNQPQHF.